The clone carrying this TCR beta chain has a count of ten or more. What it binds is unknown. This record belongs to a study of molecular identifiers for immune sequencing clone quantification. The study, taken as a whole, reports: Highly expanded clones may be undercounted when identical TCR molecules share barcodes. For effector cells, clones above 20 RNA copies held over 97% of molecules; for naive cells, under 1%.

V lost 3 bases, J lost 2 bases, and 11 bases lay in between. CDR3 length equals 13 residues. CDR1 DFQATT and CDR2 SNEGSKA come from the germline V gene (reference sequence). TCRdb reprocessed the PCR reads with MiXCR, giving one entry per CDR3 protein. The table has over 55,000 distinct CDR3 sequences, less than 20% seen once. With RNA at 10%, 30% or 50%, naive CD8 libraries came from around 20,000 to 990,000 sorted cells. A CD8+CD4-CCR7+CD45RA+ gate was used to sort naive CD8 T cells. Sequenced material: naive CD8+ T cells from blood, with Jurkat cell RNA spiked in. Noted subset: FACS-sorted CD8+CD4-CCR7+CD45RA+ naive T cells. The V gene is TRBV20-1, the J gene TRBJ2-7; D possibly corresponds to TRBD1 (5 bases). The TCR was taken from a human donor in good health. Some libraries in this study had Jurkat cell RNA spiked in. CDR3 region: CSARLSGTYEQYF. The CDR3 bases are TGCAGTGCTAGGTTGTCAGGGACCTACGAGCAGTACTTC.